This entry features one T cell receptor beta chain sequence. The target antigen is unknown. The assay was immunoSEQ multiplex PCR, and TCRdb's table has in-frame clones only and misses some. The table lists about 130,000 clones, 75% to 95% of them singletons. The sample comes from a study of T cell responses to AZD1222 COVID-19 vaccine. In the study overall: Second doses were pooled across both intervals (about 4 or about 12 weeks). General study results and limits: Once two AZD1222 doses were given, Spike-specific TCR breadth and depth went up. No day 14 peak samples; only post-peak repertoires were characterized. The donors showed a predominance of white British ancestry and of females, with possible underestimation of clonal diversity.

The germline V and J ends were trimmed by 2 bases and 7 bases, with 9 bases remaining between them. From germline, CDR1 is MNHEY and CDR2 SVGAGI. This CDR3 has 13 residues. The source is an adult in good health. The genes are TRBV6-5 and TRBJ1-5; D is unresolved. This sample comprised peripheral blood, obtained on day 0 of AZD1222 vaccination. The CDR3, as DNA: TGTGCCAGCAGTTACCTCGAGGGCCAGCCCCAGCATTTT. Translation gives CASSYLEGQPQHF.